These 24 T cell receptor beta chains were sequenced from one sample in a study of regulatory T cells in long-lasting Graves disease. The authors built TCR beta libraries using iRepertoire HTBI primers and Arm-PCR of CDR3 regions. Each CDR3 protein is one row after TCRdb ran MiXCR on the multiplex PCR reads. The repertoire holds about half a million distinct CDR3 sequences, roughly 23% seen once, with around 14% in the top ten. Time point: persistent/refractory GD, antithyroid drugs over 5 years with positive TRAb. Isolated PBMC RNA provided the starting material for the TCR library. The source was peripheral blood mononuclear cells (PBMCs), collected when the disease was refractory, from a patient treated with antithyroid drugs. The source is a female donor with Graves disease.

There are a few counts of this clonotype. CDR3 sequence: CASNLDGNQPQHF. In DNA, the CDR3 is TGTGCCAGCAACTTGGACGGGAATCAGCCCCAGCATTTT. The chain has TRBV9 and TRBJ1-5; D is unresolved. V was clipped by 6 bases and J by 4 bases, with 11 bases between them. Germline-derived CDR1 and CDR2 are SGDLS and YYNGEE. CDR3 length: 13 amino acids.

This clonotype was found many times. The gene calls are TRBV12-3 or TRBV12-4 and TRBJ2-5; D assignment may be TRBD1 or TRBD2 (5 bases each). CDR3 size: 16 residues. V dropped 1 base and J dropped 6 bases, with 18 bases sitting between them. In DNA form, the CDR3 reads TGTGCCAGCAGTTTAGGAGGGACCCCCGGTGGGAAGACCCAGTACTTC. This sequence encodes CASSLGGTPGGKTQYF.

This clonotype was found many times. The genes are TRBV28 and TRBJ1-1, with TRBD1 as a possible D gene (5 bases). V lost 6 bases to trimming and J lost 4 bases, with 24 bases between them. This CDR3 contains 17 residues. Germline CDR1 reads MDHEN; CDR2 reads SYDVKM. The CDR3 DNA reads as TGTGCCAGCAGATCCGGGACGGTCATCTCGCGGGGCACTGAAGCTTTCTTT. It is translated as CASRSGTVISRGTEAFF.

This clonotype was seen only once. A single base separates this from a much larger clone, so it may be a read error. V and J are TRBV11-3 and TRBJ2-7; D could derive from TRBD1 or TRBD2 (5 bases each). The CDR3 consists of 15 residues. Looked up from germline, CDR1 is SGHNT and CDR2 is YENEEA. Trimming cost V 5 bases and J 0 bases, with 14 bases left between them. The CDR3 DNA follows: TGTGCCAGCAGCCCTCGGGACCTCAGCTCCTACGAGCAGTACTTC. Translation: CASSPRDLSSYEQYF.

Worth noting for this clonotype: A much bigger clone sits one base away, suggesting this may be a read error. The chain carries TRBV2 and TRBJ1-2; perhaps TRBD1 as D (6 bases). The CDR3 totals 13 residues. Per the germline V gene, CDR1 is SNHLY and CDR2 is FYNNEI. In DNA form, the CDR3 reads TGTGCCGGCAGTGCACAGGGTACCCTTGGCTACACCTTC. Protein: CAGSAQGTLGYTF.

The V call is TRBV2, the J call TRBJ2-1; 8 nucleotides align to TRBD2. Germline CDR1 reads SNHLY; CDR2 reads FYNNEI. CDR3 length: 15 residues. The V and J ends lost 4 bases and 5 bases, in that order; junction bases with no gene match: 7. CDR3 sequence (DNA): TGTGCCAGCAGTGGGGCGGGGGGCGTTAACAATGAGCAGTTCTTC. It codes for CASSGAGGVNNEQFF.

This clonotype was seen a few times. The V call is TRBV19, the J call TRBJ2-7, with 10 bases lining up with TRBD1. CDR1 is LNHDA, CDR2 SQIVND, per germline (reference sequence). This CDR3 has 14 amino acids. The junction had 6 bases not matched to a gene; V was cut back by 7 bases and J by 3 bases. The chain's CDR3 is CASTSGQGFYEQYF. The CDR3 DNA is TGTGCCAGTACCTCGGGACAGGGGTTCTACGAGCAGTACTTC.

This clonotype has more than one count but fewer than ten. The chain has TRBV7-9 and TRBJ2-2; 7 bases are shared with TRBD1. Germline V gives CDR1 SEHNR, CDR2 FQNEAQ (reference sequence). The CDR3 sequence is 14 residues long. V shed 5 bases, J shed 7 bases, and the junction held 7 bases outside the gene matches. As DNA, the CDR3 is TGTGCCAGCAGCCCAAGGACAGGCGACGGGGAGCTGTTTTTT. It codes for CASSPRTGDGELFF.

This clonotype was found many times. The chain recombines TRBV28 with TRBJ2-7; 11 nucleotides line up with TRBD2. V was pared by 5 bases and J by 3 bases, with 6 bases of the junction left unmatched. The CDR3 extends over 15 amino acids. CDR1 is MDHEN and CDR2 is SYDVKM in the germline V gene. In nucleotides, the CDR3 is TGTGCCAGCAGTGAAGCTAGCGGGAGGAACTACGAGCAGTACTTC. Translating gives CASSEASGRNYEQYF.

This clonotype was seen a handful of times. This chain connects TRBV3-1 to TRBJ2-7; no reliable D call. This CDR3 is 15 amino acids long. Germline CDR1 is LGHDT and CDR2 is YNNKEL (reference sequence). V dropped 0 bases and J dropped 1 base, with 10 bases sitting between them. The CDR3 coding sequence is TGTGCCAGCAGCCAAGATCCCGTGACTTCCTACGAGCAGTACTTC. As protein: CASSQDPVTSYEQYF.

The V and J genes are TRBV4-1 and TRBJ1-4, with D unresolved. CDR1 and CDR2 (germline): MGHRA, YSYEKL. CDR3 length: 15 amino acids. Deletions cut 1 base from V and 8 bases from J, with 14 bases between. CDR3 sequence (DNA): TGCGCCAGCAGCCAAGCGGGAACGGTGGCCGAAAAACTGTTTTTT. Translated, it gives CASSQAGTVAEKLFF.

This clonotype appeared a few times. A clone one base away is much larger, so this may be a read error. V gene TRBV7-9 combines with J gene TRBJ1-1; the D is unclear. Trimming shortened V by 2 bases and J by 1 base, and 5 bases separated the two germline ends. CDR1 and CDR2 from the germline V gene are SEHNR and FQNEAQ (reference sequence). The CDR3 spans 13 residues. As DNA, the CDR3 is TGTGCCAGCAGCTTAACGTCGAACACTGAAGCTTTCTTT. This encodes CASSLTSNTEAFF.

The J gene is TRBJ2-3, the V gene TRBV11-3; TRBD2 matches at 10 bases. Germline V gene lookup returns CDR1 SGHNT and CDR2 YENEEA. The CDR3 is made up of 15 amino acids. V lost 5 bases and J lost 2; bases outside the gene matches: 4. The CDR3 coding sequence is TGTGCCAGCAGCGGAGCGGGAGGGGACACAGATACGCAGTATTTT. This translates into CASSGAGGDTDTQYF.

This clonotype was seen many times. The chain couples TRBV7-8 to TRBJ2-5; a weak D match, TRBD1 (5 bases). Per the germline V gene, CDR1 is SGHVS and CDR2 is FQNEAQ. CDR3 length equals 15 residues. With 1 base removed from V and 5 bases from J, the gap between germline ends came to 14 bases. This chain's CDR3 is CASSLGVLGRETQYF. CDR3 coding DNA: TGTGCCAGCAGCTTAGGGGTTCTGGGGCGGGAGACCCAGTACTTC.

This clonotype has just one count. A much larger clone lies one base from this, so it may be a read error. CDR3 loop: CASRSTGKETQHF. As DNA, the CDR3 is TGTGCCAGCAGATCCACAGGGAAAGAGACCCAGCACTTC. V gene TRBV7-9 combines with J gene TRBJ2-5, with D perhaps matching TRBD1 (6 bases). There are 13 residues in the CDR3. Germline V gene lookup returns CDR1 SEHNR and CDR2 FQNEAQ (reference sequence).

This clonotype was counted many times. This chain connects TRBV27 to TRBJ2-7, with 10 bases identical to TRBD1. The V gene's germline CDR1 is MNHEY and CDR2 SMNVEV (reference sequence). V shed 5 bases and J 7 bases; nucleotides not matched to a gene: 11. The CDR3 is 15 residues long. The CDR3 region has the DNA TGTGCCAGCAGTCGGCCGGGACAGGGGTTCGGAGAGCAGTACTTC. Amino acids: CASSRPGQGFGEQYF.

The genes are TRBV12-3 or TRBV12-4 and TRBJ2-2; TRBD1 matches 8 bases. The junction had 10 bases not matched to a gene; V was cut back by 4 bases and J by 6 bases. The CDR3 is 16 amino acids. CDR3 loop: CASSSSGQGGAGELFF. CDR3 coding DNA: TGTGCCAGCAGTTCCTCTGGACAGGGTGGTGCCGGGGAGCTGTTTTTT.

Concerning this clonotype: The junction differs from germline at one of its ends, possibly a read error. The genes are TRBV2 and TRBJ1-4; D gene uncertain. The CDR3 contains 15 residues. Germline values: CDR1 SNHLY, CDR2 FYNNEI. The CDR3 region is CASSTTGIPNEKLSF. CDR3 nucleotides: TGTGCCAGCAGCACGACCGGGATCCCTAATGAAAAACTGTCTTTT.

The table lists this clonotype with many counts. V usage is TRBV20-1 and J usage is TRBJ1-1; D gene ambiguous. CDR1 and CDR2 from the germline V gene are DFQATT and SNEGSKA (reference sequence). With 6 bases removed from V and 2 bases from J, the gap between germline ends came to 10 bases. The CDR3 totals 12 residues. The CDR3 region is CSARTTNTEAFF. The CDR3 nucleotides are TGCAGTGCCCGAACCACCAACACTGAAGCTTTCTTT.

This clonotype was detected many times. Germline is not matched at one junction end, which may reflect a read error. This sequence joins TRBV2 and TRBJ1-2; D may be TRBD1 (5 bases). This CDR3 contains 14 residues. Per germline, CDR1 SNHLY and CDR2 FYNNEI. CDR3 nucleotide sequence: TGTGCCAGCAGGGAAGGGGTGGCAAATTATGGCTACACCTTC. It encodes CASREGVANYGYTF.

The gene calls are TRBV5-8 and TRBJ1-1; TRBD1 is a possible D gene (6 bases). Germline CDR1 is SGHTS and CDR2 is YDEGEE. Deletions cut 4 bases from V and 0 bases from J, with 13 bases between. This CDR3 spans 15 amino acids. The CDR3 DNA reads TGTGCCAGCAGCACCCCGACAGGACTGAACACTGAAGCTTTCTTT. Encoded protein: CASSTPTGLNTEAFF. Based on the CDR3 plus reference TRBV5-8 and TRBJ1-1, the full variable domain is EAGVTQSPTHLIKTRGQQATLRCSPISGHTSVYWYQQALGLGLQFLLWYDEGEERNRGNFPPRFSGRQFPNYSSELNVNALELEDSALYLCASSTPTGLNTEAFFGQGTRLTVV.

CDR3 DNA: TGTGCCAGTAGGGGACTGGAGATTGACAAAAACATTCAGTACTTC. Translating gives CASRGLEIDKNIQYF. The V call is TRBV19, the J call TRBJ2-4; D perhaps matches TRBD2 (6 bases). CDR3 length: 15 residues. The germline CDR1 and CDR2 sequences are LNHDA and SQIVND (reference sequence). Trimming shortened V by 6 bases and J by 3 bases, and 15 bases separated the two germline ends.

The chain recombines TRBV27 with TRBJ1-1; D might be TRBD1 (5 bases). Germline CDR1 MNHEY, CDR2 SMNVEV (reference sequence). This CDR3 is 13 amino acids long. V lost 8 bases and J lost 1, with 11 bases in between. CDR3 nucleotides: TGTGCCAGCGGGTTACAGGCGAACACTGAAGCTTTCTTT. The encoded protein is CASGLQANTEAFF.

This clonotype was recorded many times. The rearrangement links TRBV10-3 to TRBJ2-2; 9 nucleotides line up with TRBD1. V lost 7 bases and J lost 1; bases outside the gene matches: 10. CDR1 and CDR2 (germline): ENHRY, SYGVKD. CDR3 length equals 17 residues. The CDR3 protein is CAINRDRANGNTGELFF. In DNA form, the CDR3 reads TGTGCCATCAATCGGGACAGGGCTAACGGGAACACCGGGGAGCTGTTTTTT.